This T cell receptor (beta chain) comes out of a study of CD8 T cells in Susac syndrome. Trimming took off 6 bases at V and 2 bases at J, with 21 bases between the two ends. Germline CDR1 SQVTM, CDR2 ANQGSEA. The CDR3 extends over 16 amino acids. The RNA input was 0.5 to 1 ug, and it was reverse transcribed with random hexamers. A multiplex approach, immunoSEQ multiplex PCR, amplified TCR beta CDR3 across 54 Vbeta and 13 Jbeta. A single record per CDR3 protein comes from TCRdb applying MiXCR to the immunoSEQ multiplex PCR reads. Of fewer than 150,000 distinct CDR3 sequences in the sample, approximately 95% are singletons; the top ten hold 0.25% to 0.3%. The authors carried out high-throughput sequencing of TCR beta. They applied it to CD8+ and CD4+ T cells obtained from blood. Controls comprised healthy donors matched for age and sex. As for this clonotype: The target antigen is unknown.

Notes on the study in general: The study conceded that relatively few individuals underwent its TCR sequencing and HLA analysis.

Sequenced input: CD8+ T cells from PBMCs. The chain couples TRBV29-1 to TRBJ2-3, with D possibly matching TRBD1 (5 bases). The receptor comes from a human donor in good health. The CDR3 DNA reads TGCAGCGTGGACCGAGGACACAGGTCAAACACAGATACGCAGTATTTT. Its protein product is CSVDRGHRSNTDTQYF.